The 27 T cell receptor beta chains in this list originate from one sample, sequenced in a study of blood T cell repertoires in COVID-19. TCRdb's copy holds only in-frame clones and misses some; the assay was immunoSEQ multiplex PCR. The sample contains under 550,000 clones, approximately 90% of which appear only once. Sample: peripheral blood. These receptors were obtained from a man aged 18 to 35 with COVID-19, enrolled during active disease.

The chain is built from TRBV24-1 and TRBJ2-1; weak D call: TRBD1 (6 bases). V was pared by 4 bases and J by 0 bases, with 9 bases between. Germline V lookup: CDR1 KGHDR, CDR2 SFDVKD. The CDR3 runs 15 residues. This chain's CDR3 is CATSEPGDSYNEQFF. The CDR3 nucleotides read TGTGCCACCAGTGAACCAGGGGACTCCTACAATGAGCAGTTCTTC.

The chain employs TRBV11-2 and TRBJ1-1; no clear D. Looked up from germline, CDR1 is SGHAT and CDR2 is FQNNGV. The CDR3 has 13 residues. V lost 4 bases and J 2 bases, leaving 8 bases between the germline ends. The CDR3, as DNA: TGTGCCAGCAGCTCTCCTCCTAACACTGAAGCTTTCTTT. Its protein product is CASSSPPNTEAFF.

The J gene is TRBJ2-7, the V gene TRBV7-2; 14 positions agree with TRBD2. This CDR3 is built from 16 residues. The ends lost 1 base at V and 3 bases at J; junction bases unmatched: 2. The germline V gene encodes CDR1 SGHTA and CDR2 FQGNSA. CDR3 sequence (DNA): TGTGCCAGCAGCTTAGAGGGGACTAGCGGGGGCTACGAGCAGTACTTC. Its translation: CASSLEGTSGGYEQYF.

This clone was found once. The chain links TRBV7-8 to TRBJ2-7, with D hard to call. Trimming shortened V by 1 base and J by 0 bases, and 7 bases separated the two germline ends. The CDR3 covers 14 residues. Germline CDR1 is SGHVS and CDR2 is FQNEAQ. CDR3 DNA sequence: TGTGCCAGCAGCTTAGTTGGCCGCTCCTACGAGCAGTACTTC. This encodes CASSLVGRSYEQYF.

The chain couples TRBV11-2 to TRBJ1-3; D unresolved. There are 15 residues in the CDR3. Germline V gives CDR1 SGHAT, CDR2 FQNNGV. Trimming stripped 2 bases from V and 0 bases from J, with 8 bases between. In DNA, the CDR3 is TGTGCCAGCAGCTTATTAGATAGCTCTGGAAACACCATATATTTT. Amino acids: CASSLLDSSGNTIYF. The variable domain in full, completed from reference TRBV11-2 and TRBJ1-3, reads EAGVAQSPRYKIIEKRQSVAFWCNPISGHATLYWYQQILGQGPKLLIQFQNNGVVDDSQLPKDRFSAERLKGVDSTLKIQPAKLEDSAVYLCASSLLDSSGNTIYFGEGSWLTVV.

The J gene is TRBJ1-1, the V gene TRBV14; D might be TRBD1 (6 bases). Per germline, CDR1 SGHDN and CDR2 FVKESK. V lost 4 bases, J lost 7 bases, and 19 bases lay in between. The length of the CDR3 is 15 residues. The CDR3 sequence: CASSLWTASYGEAFF. Written as DNA, the CDR3 is TGTGCCAGCAGCCTGTGGACAGCCTCATATGGTGAAGCTTTCTTT.

V and J are TRBV7-6 and TRBJ1-2, with 9 bases lining up with TRBD1. The CDR3 covers 15 residues. Germline V gives CDR1 SGHVS, CDR2 FNYEAQ. Trimming cost V 4 bases and J 4 bases; bases outside gene matches: 7. The DNA for the CDR3 is TGTGCCAGCAGCTACGGGACAGGGAAAGGCTATGGCTACACCTTC. Its translation: CASSYGTGKGYGYTF.

The rearrangement uses TRBV3-1 (or the pseudogene TRBV3-2) and TRBJ2-1; TRBD2 agrees at 11 bases. This CDR3 region has 15 residues. The V gene's germline CDR1 is LGHDT and CDR2 YNNKEL (reference sequence). J was trimmed by 12 bases and V by 4 bases; bases with no gene match: 11. CDR3 bases: TGTGCCAGCAGCCCCTCGGCTAGCGGGGGGTTAAGGCAGTTCTTC. This gives the protein CASSPSASGGLRQFF.

This rearrangement joins TRBV5-4 to TRBJ2-7; perhaps TRBD2 as D (5 bases). The V gene lost 5 bases and the J gene lost 1 base, with 16 bases spanning the gap. The CDR3 spans 15 residues. CDR1 is SGHNT, CDR2 YYREEE, per germline (reference sequence). CDR3 nucleotides: TGTGCCAGCAGTTCGACGCTAGCCGAGTCCTACGAGCAGTACTTC. Translating it yields CASSSTLAESYEQYF.

The V gene is TRBV7-7, the J gene TRBJ1-1; D is possibly TRBD1 (5 bases). Trimming took 5 bases from V and 2 from J, leaving 9 bases between them. The CDR3 has 13 residues. Germline lookup yields CDR1 SSHAT and CDR2 FNYEAQ (reference sequence). CDR3 coding DNA: TGTGCCAGCAGCGTTGGGGCCAACACTGAAGCTTTCTTT. It encodes CASSVGANTEAFF.

The gene calls are TRBV28 and TRBJ1-2; possible D gene TRBD1, 6 bases. This CDR3 spans 14 amino acids. Deletions cut 5 bases from V and 6 bases from J, with 16 bases between. Germline CDR1 MDHEN, CDR2 SYDVKM. CDR3 sequence reads: CASSGVTGTDGYTF. In DNA form, the CDR3 reads TGTGCCAGCAGTGGGGTAACAGGGACCGATGGCTACACCTTC.

This clone occurred a few times. The V gene is TRBV27, the J gene TRBJ2-2, with 8 bases identical to TRBD2. Germline lookup yields CDR1 MNHEY and CDR2 SMNVEV (reference sequence). The V and J ends lost 5 bases and 2 bases, in that order; junction bases with no gene match: 10. The CDR3 runs 17 residues. The chain's CDR3 is CASSHRPGLGNTGELFF. CDR3 DNA sequence: TGTGCCAGCAGTCATAGACCGGGACTAGGAAACACCGGGGAGCTGTTTTTT.

The chain couples TRBV24-1 to TRBJ2-3, with a weak D call TRBD2 (6 bases). Germline V gene lookup returns CDR1 KGHDR and CDR2 SFDVKD. Trimming left V 5 bases short and J 1 base short, with 6 bases between. This CDR3 contains 13 residues. The CDR3 region is CATSVAGTDTQYF. For the CDR3, the DNA is TGTGCCACCAGTGTAGCGGGCACAGATACGCAGTATTTT.

The chain joins TRBV6-1 to TRBJ2-5, with 7 bases fitting TRBD2. With V trimmed by 2 bases and J by 5 bases, 11 bases remained unmatched. This CDR3 is 16 amino acids long. Germline CDR1 is MNHNS and CDR2 is SASEGT. Here the CDR3 DNA reads TGTGCCAGCAGTGAAAAGGCGGGAGATTCCCCGGAGACCCAGTACTTC. It yields the protein CASSEKAGDSPETQYF.

This chain uses TRBV7-9 with TRBJ1-4, with 7 bases lining up with TRBD1. Trimming at V came to 6 bases and at J to 4 bases, leaving 11 bases not matched to a gene. CDR3 length: 16 residues. Germline V lookup: CDR1 SEHNR, CDR2 FQNEAQ (reference sequence). Here the CDR3 reads CASSRSLGTDNEKLFF. CDR3 coding DNA: TGTGCCAGCAGTCGGAGTCTGGGGACAGATAATGAAAAACTGTTTTTT.

The rearrangement uses TRBV4-1 and TRBJ2-7, with TRBD1 matching over 7 bases. J was trimmed by 3 bases and V by 0 bases; bases with no gene match: 5. The CDR3 covers 15 residues. Germline values: CDR1 MGHRA, CDR2 YSYEKL. The CDR3 DNA reads TGCGCCAGCAGCCAAGATTGGGACAGACACTACGAGCAGTACTTC. Encoded protein: CASSQDWDRHYEQYF.

The chain employs TRBV7-2 and TRBJ2-1; tentatively, D is TRBD1 (6 bases). This CDR3 comprises 13 residues. The germline CDR1 and CDR2 sequences are SGHTA and FQGNSA. Trimming removed 3 bases at V and 14 bases at J, with 17 bases between. The CDR3 here is CASSFSTQGSEFF. DNA of the CDR3: TGTGCCAGCAGCTTCTCCACACAGGGTTCGGAGTTCTTC.

DNA for the CDR3: TGCAGCGTTGAGGGGCTCGGACAGGGAAGGTACGAGCAGTACTTC. Translating it yields CSVEGLGQGRYEQYF. This chain joins TRBV29-1 and TRBJ2-7, with 8 bases lining up with TRBD1. The CDR3 loop spans 15 amino acids. Germline values: CDR1 SQVTM, CDR2 ANQGSEA. V trimming: 3 bases; J trimming: 4 bases; junction bases outside the gene matches: 11.

The rearrangement links TRBV19 to TRBJ2-7, with 9 bases aligning to TRBD1. V lost 5 bases to trimming and J lost 1 base; unmatched junction nucleotides: 3. CDR3 length: 14 amino acids. Germline values: CDR1 LNHDA, CDR2 SQIVND (reference sequence). The CDR3 bases are TGTGCCAGTAGTTGGGACAGGGCATCCTACGAGCAGTACTTC. Translation: CASSWDRASYEQYF.

The rearrangement uses TRBV11-3 and TRBJ2-1; 7 bases fit TRBD2. V was clipped by 6 bases and J by 4 bases; unmatched bases: 12. The CDR3 loop spans 16 amino acids. Per the germline V gene, CDR1 is SGHNT and CDR2 is YENEEA. Here the CDR3 DNA reads TGTGCCAGCAGGGTTAGCGGGCGGGGCTTGTACAATGAGCAGTTCTTC. Its translation: CASRVSGRGLYNEQFF.

CDR3 loop: CASSQSGLTNEKLFF. The CDR3 nucleotides are TGTGCCAGCAGCCAATCAGGGTTAACTAATGAAAAACTGTTTTTT. This chain connects TRBV14 to TRBJ1-4, with D possibly TRBD1 on 5 matching bases. Per the germline V gene, CDR1 is SGHDN and CDR2 is FVKESK. V was cut by 2 bases and J by 1 base, with 8 bases left in between. The CDR3 sequence is 15 residues long.

The chain joins TRBV18 to TRBJ2-1, with a tentative D call TRBD2 (5 bases). The germline CDR1 and CDR2 sequences are KGHSH and LQKENI. The CDR3 has 15 residues. V was cut by 4 bases and J by 9 bases, with 19 bases left in between. CDR3 region: CASSLSSTGWAEQFF. The CDR3 bases are TGTGCCAGCTCACTATCTTCAACGGGGTGGGCTGAGCAGTTCTTC.

Remarks on this clone: Other nucleotide sequences in the sample specify the same CDR3. The chain carries TRBV5-1 and TRBJ2-5; 9 nucleotides align to TRBD2. Germline V CDR1 and CDR2: SGHRS, YFSETQ. J was trimmed by 4 bases and V by 0 bases; bases with no gene match: 4. The CDR3 contains 15 residues. The CDR3 loop reads CASSLGSGSGETQYF. CDR3 DNA sequence: TGCGCCAGCAGCTTGGGTAGCGGGAGTGGAGAGACCCAGTACTTC.

The table lists this clone with a count of one. The CDR3 bases are TGCAGCGTTGAACTCAGGGGACCCGTACCCTACGAGCAGTACTTC. Its protein product is CSVELRGPVPYEQYF. The gene calls are TRBV29-1 and TRBJ2-7, with a possible D match to TRBD1 (6 bases). V lost 2 bases to trimming and J lost 2 bases, with 16 bases between them. This CDR3 is built from 15 residues. CDR1 and CDR2 (germline): SQVTM, ANQGSEA.

The chain carries TRBV5-5 and TRBJ1-6, with 7 bases matching TRBD1. The CDR3 length is 14 residues. Germline loops: CDR1 SGHKS, CDR2 YYEKEE (reference sequence). The V gene end was trimmed by 0 bases and the J gene end by 7 bases; junction bases not matched to a gene: 1. The CDR3, as DNA: TGTGCCAGCAGCTTGGGGGGACAGAATTCACCCCTCCACTTT. Its translation is CASSLGGQNSPLHF.

CDR3: CASSLGRQGNTGELFF. The CDR3 nucleotides are TGTGCCAGCAGCTTGGGTCGGCAGGGGAACACCGGGGAGCTGTTTTTT. J is TRBJ2-2 and V is TRBV5-8; D is possibly TRBD1 (5 bases). V was trimmed by 0 bases and J by 1 base, leaving 10 bases between them. CDR1 and CDR2 from the germline V gene are SGHTS and YDEGEE. CDR3 size: 16 residues. Combining the CDR3 with reference TRBV5-8 and TRBJ2-2 gives the whole variable domain EAGVTQSPTHLIKTRGQQATLRCSPISGHTSVYWYQQALGLGLQFLLWYDEGEERNRGNFPPRFSGRQFPNYSSELNVNALELEDSALYLCASSLGRQGNTGELFFGEGSRLTVL.

The genes are TRBV18 and TRBJ2-3; TRBD2 aligns across 9 bases. The CDR3 contains 14 residues. Germline-derived CDR1 and CDR2 are KGHSH and LQKENI. The junction had 4 bases not matched to a gene; V was cut back by 6 bases and J by 3 bases. The CDR3 reads CASSLAGETDTQYF. Here the CDR3 DNA reads TGTGCCAGCTCGTTAGCGGGAGAGACAGATACGCAGTATTTT.